This entry is about one TCR beta chain. Its antigen is currently unknown. The record originates from a study of blood T cells in healthy people across ages. The second PCR ran roughly 6 to 11 cycles with a sample-barcoded 5' primer and J-beta primers. TCRdb independently ran MiXCR on the 5' RACE reads; one entry per CDR3 protein. The sample holds roughly 1,000,000 distinct CDR3 sequences; approximately 25% are singletons and the top ten take 0.65% to 0.95%. Study findings and constraints: Changes seen in expanded clonotypes were possibly confounded by donor CMV status left unknown. The unsorted PBMCs prevented any conclusive comparison of naive versus antigen-experienced cells.

Germline lookup yields CDR1 SGHAT and CDR2 FQNNGV. The CDR3 covers 15 residues. V dropped 0 bases and J dropped 1 base, with 9 bases sitting between them. The data also belong to a second study, concerning T cells of mothers and their children. In that study: TCR recombination output is shaped by thymic selection similarly in related and unrelated pairs.

Sequencing was performed on blood. The sequence derives from a girl aged 2 to 9 in good health. The chain recombines TRBV11-2 with TRBJ2-5; the D is unclear. In nucleotides, the CDR3 is TGTGCCAGCAGCTTAGATGCGGACCTCCAAGAGACCCAGTACTTC. Protein: CASSLDADLQETQYF.